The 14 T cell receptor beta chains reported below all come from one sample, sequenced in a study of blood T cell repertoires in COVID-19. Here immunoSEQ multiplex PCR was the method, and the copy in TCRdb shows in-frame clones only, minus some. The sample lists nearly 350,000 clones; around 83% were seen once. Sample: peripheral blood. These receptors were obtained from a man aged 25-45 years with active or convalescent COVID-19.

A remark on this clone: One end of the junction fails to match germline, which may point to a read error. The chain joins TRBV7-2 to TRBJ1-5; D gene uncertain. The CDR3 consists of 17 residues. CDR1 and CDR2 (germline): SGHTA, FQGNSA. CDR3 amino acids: CASSLGTAIYSNQPQHF. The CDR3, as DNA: TGTGCCAGCAGTTTAGGCACAGCTATCTATAGCAATCAGCCCCAGCATTTT.

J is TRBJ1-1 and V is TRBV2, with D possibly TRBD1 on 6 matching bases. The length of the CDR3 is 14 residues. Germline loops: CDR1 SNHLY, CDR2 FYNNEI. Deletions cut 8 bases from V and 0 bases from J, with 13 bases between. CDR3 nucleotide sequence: TGTGCCAGCTCACGGGGGGCCCTGAACACTGAAGCTTTCTTT. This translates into CASSRGALNTEAFF.

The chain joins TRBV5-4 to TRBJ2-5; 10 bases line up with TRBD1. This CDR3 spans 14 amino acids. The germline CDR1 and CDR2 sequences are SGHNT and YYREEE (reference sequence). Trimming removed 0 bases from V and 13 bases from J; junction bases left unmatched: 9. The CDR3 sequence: CASSLAGDRGLGYF. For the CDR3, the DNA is TGTGCCAGCAGCTTGGCTGGGGACAGGGGACTAGGGTACTTC.

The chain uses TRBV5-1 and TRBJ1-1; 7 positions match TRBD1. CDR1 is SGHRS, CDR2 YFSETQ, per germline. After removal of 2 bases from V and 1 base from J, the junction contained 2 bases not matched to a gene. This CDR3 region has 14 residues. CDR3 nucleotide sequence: TGCGCCAGCAGCTTCGAGGGGGCGAACACTGAAGCTTTCTTT. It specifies CASSFEGANTEAFF.

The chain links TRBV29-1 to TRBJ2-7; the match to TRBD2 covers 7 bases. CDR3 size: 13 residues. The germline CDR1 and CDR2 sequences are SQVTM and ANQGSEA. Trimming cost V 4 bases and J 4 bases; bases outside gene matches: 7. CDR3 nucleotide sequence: TGCAGCGTTGGGGAGGGAAGTGGGTACGAGCAGTACTTC. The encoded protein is CSVGEGSGYEQYF.

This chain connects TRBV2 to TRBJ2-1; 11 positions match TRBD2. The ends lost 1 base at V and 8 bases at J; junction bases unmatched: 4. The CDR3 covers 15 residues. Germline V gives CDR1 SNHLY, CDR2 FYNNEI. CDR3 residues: CASSEGTSGLDEQFF. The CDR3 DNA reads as TGTGCCAGCAGTGAAGGGACTAGCGGGTTAGATGAGCAGTTCTTC.

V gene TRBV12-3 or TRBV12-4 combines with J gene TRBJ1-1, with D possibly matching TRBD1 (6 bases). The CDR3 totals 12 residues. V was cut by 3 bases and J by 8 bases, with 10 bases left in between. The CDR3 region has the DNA TGTGCCAGCAGTTTGTTTGGGACAGAAGCTTTCTTT. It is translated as CASSLFGTEAFF.

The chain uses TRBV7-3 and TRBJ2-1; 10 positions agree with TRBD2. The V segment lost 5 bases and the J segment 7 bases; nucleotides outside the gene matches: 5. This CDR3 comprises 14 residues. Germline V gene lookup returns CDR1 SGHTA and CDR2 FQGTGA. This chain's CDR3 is CASSILAGTNEQFF. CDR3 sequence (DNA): TGTGCCAGCAGCATACTAGCGGGAACGAATGAGCAGTTCTTC.

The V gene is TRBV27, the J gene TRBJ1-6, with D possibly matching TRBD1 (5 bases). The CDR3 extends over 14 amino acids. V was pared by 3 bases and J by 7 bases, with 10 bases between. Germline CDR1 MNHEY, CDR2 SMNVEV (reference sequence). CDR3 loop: CASSFRGVNSPLHF. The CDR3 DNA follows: TGTGCCAGCAGTTTCCGGGGGGTGAATTCACCCCTCCACTTT.

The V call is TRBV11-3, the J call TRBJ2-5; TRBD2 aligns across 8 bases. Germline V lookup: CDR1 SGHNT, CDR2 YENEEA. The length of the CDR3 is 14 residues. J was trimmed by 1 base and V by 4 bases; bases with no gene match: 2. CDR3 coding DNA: TGTGCCAGCAGCTCCGGGACTAGCCAAGAGACCCAGTACTTC. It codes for CASSSGTSQETQYF.

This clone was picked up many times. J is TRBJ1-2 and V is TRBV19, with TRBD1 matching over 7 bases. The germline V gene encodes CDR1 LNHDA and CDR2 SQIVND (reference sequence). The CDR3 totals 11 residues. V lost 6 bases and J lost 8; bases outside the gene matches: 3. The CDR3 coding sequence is TGTGCCAGTAGCCCAGGGGGAGGCTACACCTTC. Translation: CASSPGGGYTF. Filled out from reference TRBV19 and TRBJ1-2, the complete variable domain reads DGGITQSPKYLFRKEGQNVTLSCEQNLNHDAMYWYRQDPGQGLRLIYYSQIVNDFQKGDIAEGYSVSREKKESFPLTVTSAQKNPTAFYLCASSPGGGYTFGSGTRLTVV.

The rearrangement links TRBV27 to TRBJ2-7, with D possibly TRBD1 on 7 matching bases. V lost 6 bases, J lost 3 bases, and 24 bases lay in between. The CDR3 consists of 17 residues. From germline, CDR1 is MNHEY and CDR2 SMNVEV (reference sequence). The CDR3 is CASSRGSSRTGDYEQYF. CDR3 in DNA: TGTGCCAGCAGCCGGGGGAGCTCACGGACAGGTGACTACGAGCAGTACTTC.

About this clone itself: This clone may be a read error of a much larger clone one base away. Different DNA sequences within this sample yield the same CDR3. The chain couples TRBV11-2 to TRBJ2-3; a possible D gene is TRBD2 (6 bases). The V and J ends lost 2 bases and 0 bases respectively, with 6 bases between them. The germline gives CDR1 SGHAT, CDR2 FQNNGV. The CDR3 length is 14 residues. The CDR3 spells CASSLRGSTDTQYF. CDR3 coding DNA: TGTGCCAGCAGCTTACGGGGGAGCACAGATACGCAGTATTTT. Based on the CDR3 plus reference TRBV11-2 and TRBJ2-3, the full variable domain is EAGVAQSPRYKIIEKRQSVAFWCNPISGHATLYWYQQILGQGPKLLIQFQNNGVVDDSQLPKDRFSAERLKGVDSTLKIQPAKLEDSAVYLCASSLRGSTDTQYFGPGTRLTVL.

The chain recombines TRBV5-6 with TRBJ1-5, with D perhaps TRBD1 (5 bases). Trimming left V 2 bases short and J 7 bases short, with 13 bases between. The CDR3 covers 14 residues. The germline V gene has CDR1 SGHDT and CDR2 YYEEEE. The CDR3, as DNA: TGTGCCAGCAGCTTTAACAGCGGGGCGCAGCCCCAGCATTTT. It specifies CASSFNSGAQPQHF.